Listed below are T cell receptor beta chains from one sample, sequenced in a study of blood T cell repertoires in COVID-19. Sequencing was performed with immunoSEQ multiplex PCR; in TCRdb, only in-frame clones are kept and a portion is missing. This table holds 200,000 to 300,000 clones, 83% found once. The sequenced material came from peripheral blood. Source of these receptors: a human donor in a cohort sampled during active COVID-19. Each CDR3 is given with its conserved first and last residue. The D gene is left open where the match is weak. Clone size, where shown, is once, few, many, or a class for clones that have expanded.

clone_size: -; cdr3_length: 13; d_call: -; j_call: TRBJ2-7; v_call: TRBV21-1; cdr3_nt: TGTGCCACCCAAACAGGGTCCCTATACGAGCAGTACTTC; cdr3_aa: CATQTGSLYEQYF
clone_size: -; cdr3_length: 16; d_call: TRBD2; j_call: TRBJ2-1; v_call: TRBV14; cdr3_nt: TGTGCCAGCAGCCAAGATTTACTAGCGGGAGGGAGTGAGCAGTTCTTC; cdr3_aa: CASSQDLLAGGSEQFF
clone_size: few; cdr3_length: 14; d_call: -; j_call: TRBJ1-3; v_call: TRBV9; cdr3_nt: TGTGCCAGCAGCCCCGGGAGCTCTGGAAACACCATATATTTT; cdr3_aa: CASSPGSSGNTIYF
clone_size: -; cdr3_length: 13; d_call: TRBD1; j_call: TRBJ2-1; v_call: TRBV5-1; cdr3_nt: TGCGCCAGCAGCGCCCGGGACAGGGGAGAGCAGTTCTTC; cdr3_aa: CASSARDRGEQFF
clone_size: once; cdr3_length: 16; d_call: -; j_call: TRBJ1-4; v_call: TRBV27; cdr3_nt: TGTGCCAGCGGAAGAACCACTACAGGAACTAATGAAAAACTGTTTTTT; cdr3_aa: CASGRTTTGTNEKLFF
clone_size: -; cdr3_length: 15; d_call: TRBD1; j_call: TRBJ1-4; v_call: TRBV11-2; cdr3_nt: TGTGCCAGCAGCTTATCCAGGGGGATAAGTGAAAAACTGTTTTTT; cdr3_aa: CASSLSRGISEKLFF
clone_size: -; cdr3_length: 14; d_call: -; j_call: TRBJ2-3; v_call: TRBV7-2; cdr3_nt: TGTGCCAGCAGCTTTACAGGGTTCGCACATACGCAGTATTTT; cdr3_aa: CASSFTGFAHTQYF
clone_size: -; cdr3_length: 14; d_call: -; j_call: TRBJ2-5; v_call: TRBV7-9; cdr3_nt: TGTGCCAGCAGCTCAACTGGGGAGATAGAGACCCAGTACTTC; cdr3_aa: CASSSTGEIETQYF
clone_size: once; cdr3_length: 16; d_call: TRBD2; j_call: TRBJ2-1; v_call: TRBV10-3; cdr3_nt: TGTGCCATCAGTGAGGGACTAGCGGCGACCTACAATGAGCAGTTCTTC; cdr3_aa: CAISEGLAATYNEQFF
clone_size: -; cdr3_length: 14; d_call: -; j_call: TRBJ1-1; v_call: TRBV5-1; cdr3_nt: TGCGCCAGCAGCTTGGAAGCGGTGGGCACTGAAGCTTTCTTT; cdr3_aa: CASSLEAVGTEAFF
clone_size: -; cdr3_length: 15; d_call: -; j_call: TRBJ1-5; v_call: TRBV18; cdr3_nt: TGTGCCAGCTCTCCGGATGTACAGGGTGGACAGCCCCAGCATTTT; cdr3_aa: CASSPDVQGGQPQHF
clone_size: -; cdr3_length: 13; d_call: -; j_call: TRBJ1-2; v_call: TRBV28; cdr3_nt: TGTGCCAGCAGCGGATGGGGCCTCTATGGCTACACCTTC; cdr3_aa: CASSGWGLYGYTF
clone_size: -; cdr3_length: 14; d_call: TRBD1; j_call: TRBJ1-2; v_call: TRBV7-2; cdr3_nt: TGTGCCAGCAGCCCTGACAGGGTTCGAGAGGGCTACACCTTC; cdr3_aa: CASSPDRVREGYTF
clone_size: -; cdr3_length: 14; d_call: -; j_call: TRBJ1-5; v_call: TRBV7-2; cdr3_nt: TGTGCCAGCAGCCTCGACACTGTTACTCAGCCCCAGCATTTT; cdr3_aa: CASSLDTVTQPQHF
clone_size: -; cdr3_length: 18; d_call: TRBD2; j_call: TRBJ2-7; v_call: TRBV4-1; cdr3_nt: TGCGCCAGCAGCCAAGTAGGGCTAGCGGGGGCCCTCTCCTACGAGCAGTACTTC; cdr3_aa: CASSQVGLAGALSYEQYF
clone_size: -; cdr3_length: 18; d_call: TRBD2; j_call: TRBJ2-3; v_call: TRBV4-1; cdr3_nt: TGCGCCAGCAGCCAAGAGGGGGGAGCGGGGGACTTCACAGATACGCAGTATTTT; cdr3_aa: CASSQEGGAGDFTDTQYF
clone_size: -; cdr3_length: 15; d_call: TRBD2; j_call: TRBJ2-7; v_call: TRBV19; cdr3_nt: TGTGCCAGTAGACTGGCGGCTAGCGGCCCCTACGAGCAGTACTTC; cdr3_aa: CASRLAASGPYEQYF
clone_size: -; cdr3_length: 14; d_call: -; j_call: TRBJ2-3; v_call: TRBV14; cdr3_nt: TGTGCCAGCAGCCTACAGGGAATAGCAGATACGCAGTATTTT; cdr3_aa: CASSLQGIADTQYF
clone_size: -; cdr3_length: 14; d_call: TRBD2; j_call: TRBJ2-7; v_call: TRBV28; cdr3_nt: TGTGCCAGCACGGAGGGGCTAGCGGGCTACGAGCAGTACTTC; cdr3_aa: CASTEGLAGYEQYF
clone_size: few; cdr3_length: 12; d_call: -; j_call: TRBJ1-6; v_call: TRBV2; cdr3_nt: TGTGCCACCCACAGGGATAATTCACCCCTCCACTTT; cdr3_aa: CATHRDNSPLHF
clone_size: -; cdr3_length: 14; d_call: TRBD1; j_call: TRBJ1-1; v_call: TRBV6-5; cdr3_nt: TGTGCCAGCAGGGTAACGGACAGGGTGACTGAAGCTTTCTTT; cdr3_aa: CASRVTDRVTEAFF
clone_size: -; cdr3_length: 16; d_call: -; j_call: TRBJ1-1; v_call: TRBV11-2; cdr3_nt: TGTGCCAGCAGCTTAGATCTTGGGCGGGGTGACACTGAAGCTTTCTTT; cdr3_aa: CASSLDLGRGDTEAFF
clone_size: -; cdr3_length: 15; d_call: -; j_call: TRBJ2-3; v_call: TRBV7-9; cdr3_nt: TGTGCCAGCAGCTCCGGACGGGGAAGCACAGATACGCAGTATTTT; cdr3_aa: CASSSGRGSTDTQYF
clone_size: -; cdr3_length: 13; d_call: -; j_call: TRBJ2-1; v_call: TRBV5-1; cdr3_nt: TGCGCCAGCAGCTTCCGGGATGGCAATGAGCAGTTCTTC; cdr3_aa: CASSFRDGNEQFF
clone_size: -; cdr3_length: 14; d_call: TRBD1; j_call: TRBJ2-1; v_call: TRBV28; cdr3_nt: TGTGCCAGCAGTTGGAACAGGGGATACAATGAGCAGTTCTTC; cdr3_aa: CASSWNRGYNEQFF
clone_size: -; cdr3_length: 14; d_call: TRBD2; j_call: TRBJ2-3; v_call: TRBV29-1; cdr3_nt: TGCAGCGCTTGGACTAGCGGGGGTGCAGATACGCAGTATTTT; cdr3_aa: CSAWTSGGADTQYF
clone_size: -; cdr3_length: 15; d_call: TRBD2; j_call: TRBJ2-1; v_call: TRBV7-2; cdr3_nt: TGTGCCAGCAGCTTAGGCGGACTAGCGGGAAATGAGCAGTTCTTC; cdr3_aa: CASSLGGLAGNEQFF
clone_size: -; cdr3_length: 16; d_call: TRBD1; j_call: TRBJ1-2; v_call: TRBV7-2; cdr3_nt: TGTGCCAGCAGCTTCACCGGGACAGGGCTTAACTATGGCTACACCTTC; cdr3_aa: CASSFTGTGLNYGYTF
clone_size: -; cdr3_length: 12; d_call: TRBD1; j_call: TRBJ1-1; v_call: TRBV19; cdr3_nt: TGTGCCAGTGGACAGGGAGGGACTGAAGCTTTCTTT; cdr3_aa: CASGQGGTEAFF
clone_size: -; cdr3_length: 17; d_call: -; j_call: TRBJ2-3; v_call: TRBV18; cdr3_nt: TGTGCCAGCTCACCCGGTCTCGCCTTTCAAGACACAGATACGCAGTATTTT; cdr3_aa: CASSPGLAFQDTDTQYF
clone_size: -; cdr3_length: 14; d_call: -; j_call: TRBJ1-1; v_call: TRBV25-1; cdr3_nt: TGTGCCAGCAGTGAATTGAGAAGTAACACTGAAGCTTTCTTT; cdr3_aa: CASSELRSNTEAFF
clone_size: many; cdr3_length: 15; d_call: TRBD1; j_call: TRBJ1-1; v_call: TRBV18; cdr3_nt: TGTGCCAGCTCACCTCCCAACAGGGGCGACACTGAAGCTTTCTTT; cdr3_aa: CASSPPNRGDTEAFF
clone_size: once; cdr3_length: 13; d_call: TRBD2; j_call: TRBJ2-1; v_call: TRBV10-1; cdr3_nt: TGCGCCAGCACTGGCGGGGGGGCCAGTGAGCAGTTCTTC; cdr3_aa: CASTGGGASEQFF
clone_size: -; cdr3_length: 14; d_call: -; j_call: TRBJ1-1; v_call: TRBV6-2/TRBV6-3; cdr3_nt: TGTGCCAGCAGTTACGGCAGGTTGGGCACTGAAGCTTTCTTT; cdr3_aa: CASSYGRLGTEAFF
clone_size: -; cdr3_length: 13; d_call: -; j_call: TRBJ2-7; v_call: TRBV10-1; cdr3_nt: TGCGCCAGCAGTGAAAGCGGAACCTACGAGCAGTACTTC; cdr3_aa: CASSESGTYEQYF
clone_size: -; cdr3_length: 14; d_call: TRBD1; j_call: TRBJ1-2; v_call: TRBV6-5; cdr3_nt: TGTGCCAGCAGTTACGGCAGGGGGATCTATGGCTACACCTTC; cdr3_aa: CASSYGRGIYGYTF
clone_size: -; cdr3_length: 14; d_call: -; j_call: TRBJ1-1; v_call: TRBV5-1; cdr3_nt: TGCGCCAGCAGCTTGGGGCAGGGAGGCTCTGAAGCTTTCTTT; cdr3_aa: CASSLGQGGSEAFF
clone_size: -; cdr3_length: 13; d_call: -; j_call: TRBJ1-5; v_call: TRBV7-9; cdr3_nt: TGTGCCAGCAGCCCGTTCGGAGGTCAGCCCCAGCATTTT; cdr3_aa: CASSPFGGQPQHF
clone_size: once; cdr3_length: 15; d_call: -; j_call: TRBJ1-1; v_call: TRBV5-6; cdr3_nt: TGTGCCAGCAGCCGTAGGGGATTGGGGCGGACTGAAGCTTTCTTT; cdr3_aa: CASSRRGLGRTEAFF
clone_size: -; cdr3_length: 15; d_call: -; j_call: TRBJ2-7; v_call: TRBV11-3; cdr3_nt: TGTGCCAGCAGCTTAGGGGTCGGGAGCTCCTACGAGCAGTACTTC; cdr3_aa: CASSLGVGSSYEQYF
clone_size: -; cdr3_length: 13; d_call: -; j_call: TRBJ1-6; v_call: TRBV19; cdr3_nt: TGTGCCAGTAGCACGGGGGGGTCGAGGCCCCTCCACTTT; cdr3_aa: CASSTGGSRPLHF
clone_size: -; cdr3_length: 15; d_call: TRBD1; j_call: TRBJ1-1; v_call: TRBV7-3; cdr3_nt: TGTGCCAGCAGCTCAGGGACAGGCGTTAACACTGAAGCTTTCTTT; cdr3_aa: CASSSGTGVNTEAFF
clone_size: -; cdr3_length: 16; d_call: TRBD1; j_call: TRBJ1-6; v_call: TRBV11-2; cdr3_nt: TGTGCCAGCAGCCCCCGACAGGGATCCTATAATTCACCCCTCCACTTT; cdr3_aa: CASSPRQGSYNSPLHF
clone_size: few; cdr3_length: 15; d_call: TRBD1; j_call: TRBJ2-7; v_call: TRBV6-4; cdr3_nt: TGTGCCAGCAGTGACTCGGCAGGGGGCCTTTCCGAGCAGTACTTC; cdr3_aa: CASSDSAGGLSEQYF
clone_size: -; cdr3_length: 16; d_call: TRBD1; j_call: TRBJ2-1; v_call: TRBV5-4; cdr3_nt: TGTGCCAGCAGCCCCCCAGGACAGGCTAGCTCCAATGAGCAGTTCTTC; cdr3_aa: CASSPPGQASSNEQFF
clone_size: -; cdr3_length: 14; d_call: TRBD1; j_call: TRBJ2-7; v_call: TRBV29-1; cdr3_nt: TGCAGCGTTGGGTTAGGGACAGGGGTTTACGAGCAGTACTTC; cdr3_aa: CSVGLGTGVYEQYF
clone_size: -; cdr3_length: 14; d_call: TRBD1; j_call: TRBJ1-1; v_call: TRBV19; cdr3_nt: TGTGCCAGTAGTAAGACAGGGGTGGTCACTGAAGCTTTCTTT; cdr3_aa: CASSKTGVVTEAFF
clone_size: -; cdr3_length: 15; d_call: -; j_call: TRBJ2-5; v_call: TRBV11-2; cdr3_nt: TGTGCCAGCAGCTTTATTGGAGCCTACCAAGAGACCCAGTACTTC; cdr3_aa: CASSFIGAYQETQYF
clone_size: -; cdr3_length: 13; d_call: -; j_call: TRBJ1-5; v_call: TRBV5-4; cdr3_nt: TGTGCCAGCAGCTTGGATAGTGATCAGCCCCAGCATTTT; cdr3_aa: CASSLDSDQPQHF
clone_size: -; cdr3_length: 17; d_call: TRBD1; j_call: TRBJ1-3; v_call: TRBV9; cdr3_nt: TGTGCCAGCAGGACGGGACAGGGTTTGTCTTACTTGGACACCATATATTTT; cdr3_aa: CASRTGQGLSYLDTIYF